What follows are 24 T cell receptor beta chains derived from one specimen sequenced in a study of coeliac disease. Assay: immunoSEQ multiplex PCR; the TCRdb copy retains only in-frame clones and omits some. The sample yields some 3,300 clones, over 60% seen once. The sample was lymphocytes from the gut lamina propria. These receptors were taken from an elderly man without celiac disease.

The chain is built from TRBV7-3 and TRBJ2-1; 7 bases line up with TRBD2. The V gene's germline CDR1 is SGHTA and CDR2 FQGTGA. The CDR3 length is 14 residues. J was trimmed by 4 bases and V by 1 base; bases with no gene match: 1. The CDR3 bases are TGTGCCAGCAGCTTAAGCGGGGGTTACAATGAGCAGTTCTTC. Residues: CASSLSGGYNEQFF.

This chain links TRBV6-1 with TRBJ2-2, with 7 nucleotides matching TRBD2. The CDR3 covers 15 residues. Germline loops: CDR1 MNHNS, CDR2 SASEGT. V was clipped by 7 bases and J by 6 bases; unmatched bases: 11. DNA of the CDR3: TGTGCCAGCATGATCAGCGGGGCCTGGTCCGGGGAGCTGTTTTTT. The encoded protein is CASMISGAWSGELFF.

V usage is TRBV19 and J usage is TRBJ1-1, with D unresolved. CDR3 length: 15 residues. V gave up 3 bases and J gave up 7 bases, with 18 bases separating them. In germline, CDR1 is LNHDA, CDR2 SQIVND (reference sequence). The CDR3 reads CASSIRSAGKHEAFF. CDR3 sequence (DNA): TGTGCCAGTAGTATTAGGTCCGCAGGCAAGCATGAAGCTTTCTTT. Full variable domain (rest looked up from reference TRBV19 and TRBJ1-1): DGGITQSPKYLFRKEGQNVTLSCEQNLNHDAMYWYRQDPGQGLRLIYYSQIVNDFQKGDIAEGYSVSREKKESFPLTVTSAQKNPTAFYLCASSIRSAGKHEAFFGQGTRLTVV.

This clone was picked up a small number of times. The chain combines TRBV28 with TRBJ2-5; 7 bases are shared with TRBD1. CDR1 and CDR2 from the germline V gene are MDHEN and SYDVKM. Trimming at V came to 4 bases and at J to 2 bases, leaving 7 bases not matched to a gene. The CDR3 loop spans 15 amino acids. The CDR3 coding sequence is TGTGCCAGCAGTTCCTTAATGGGACAGCAAGAGACCCAGTACTTC. This codes for CASSSLMGQQETQYF.

In its sample, this clone was seen a few times. V usage is TRBV29-1 and J usage is TRBJ2-2; D might be TRBD2 (6 bases). Trimming took off 3 bases at V and 4 bases at J, with 12 bases between the two ends. This CDR3 region has 14 residues. Germline-derived CDR1 and CDR2 are SQVTM and ANQGSEA. The CDR3 loop is CSVDSGAGTGELFF. The DNA of the CDR3 is TGCAGCGTTGACTCGGGAGCGGGCACCGGGGAGCTGTTTTTT.

This clone was seen only a few times. This chain links TRBV7-9 with TRBJ2-3; 9 bases are a match to TRBD1. The CDR3 is 14 residues long. V shed 4 bases, J shed 4 bases, and the junction held 3 bases outside the gene matches. CDR1 and CDR2 (germline): SEHNR, FQNEAQ (reference sequence). The CDR3 DNA reads TGTGCCAGCAGCTCGACAGGGGGTTCAGATACGCAGTATTTT. Amino acids: CASSSTGGSDTQYF.

This clone was counted between two and nine times. The chain carries TRBV27 and TRBJ1-6, with D maybe TRBD1 (6 bases). The CDR3 has 15 residues. Trimming shortened V by 4 bases and J by 7 bases, and 14 bases separated the two germline ends. Germline CDR1 is MNHEY and CDR2 is SMNVEV (reference sequence). DNA of the CDR3: TGTGCCAGCAGTTCCACAGGGATGAGGAATTCACCCCTCCACTTT. This codes for CASSSTGMRNSPLHF.

This clone has a handful of counts. The rearrangement joins TRBV11-2 to TRBJ2-7, with 10 nucleotides matching TRBD2. The CDR3 is 14 residues long. The trim removed 5 bases at V and 4 bases at J, leaving 5 bases unmatched. Germline V gene data show CDR1 as SGHAT and CDR2 as FQNNGV. CDR3 bases: TGTGCCAGCAGCCCATCTAGCGGGAGTTACGAGCAGTACTTC. Translating it yields CASSPSSGSYEQYF. The full variable domain, in which reference TRBV11-2 and TRBJ2-7 provide the parts outside the CDR3, is EAGVAQSPRYKIIEKRQSVAFWCNPISGHATLYWYQQILGQGPKLLIQFQNNGVVDDSQLPKDRFSAERLKGVDSTLKIQPAKLEDSAVYLCASSPSSGSYEQYFGPGTRLTVT.

The sample holds one count of this clone. The rearrangement uses TRBV2 and TRBJ2-3; the D is unclear. The germline V gene encodes CDR1 SNHLY and CDR2 FYNNEI. CDR3 length equals 12 residues. Between the trimmed V and J ends, which lost 8 bases and 3 bases, there was a span of 9 bases. The CDR3 nucleotides read TGTGCCAGCGAAGACAAGACAGATACGCAGTATTTT. Its protein product is CASEDKTDTQYF.

The V and J genes are TRBV11-2 and TRBJ1-5, with D perhaps TRBD1 (6 bases). This CDR3 is built from 13 residues. V lost 4 bases and J 5 bases, leaving 9 bases between the germline ends. Germline V gene sequence: CDR1 SGHAT, CDR2 FQNNGV. The CDR3 DNA sequence: TGTGCCAGCAGCTCGGACAGAGATCAGCCCCAGCATTTT. It codes for CASSSDRDQPQHF.

The rearrangement links TRBV5-4 to TRBJ1-5; TRBD1 might be the D (5 bases). CDR1 is SGHNT and CDR2 is YYREEE in the germline V gene (reference sequence). With 2 bases removed from V and 1 base from J, the gap between germline ends came to 7 bases. The CDR3 is made up of 14 amino acids. The CDR3 reads CASSFGGSNQPQHF. As DNA, the CDR3 is TGTGCCAGCAGCTTTGGGGGGAGCAATCAGCCCCAGCATTTT.

For the CDR3, the DNA is TGCGCCAGCAGCCAAGATCGGGCAGGGGGCCACACCTTC. It translates to CASSQDRAGGHTF. The chain links TRBV4-3 to TRBJ1-2; 8 bases match TRBD1. The germline V gene has CDR1 LGHNA and CDR2 YSLEER. This CDR3 contains 13 residues. V lost 0 bases to trimming and J lost 12 bases; unmatched junction nucleotides: 6.

The chain employs TRBV4-3 and TRBJ2-1; 8 bases map to TRBD2. Unmatched junction bases numbered 6, after V lost 1 base and J lost 1 base. CDR3 length equals 17 residues. Germline CDR1 reads LGHNA; CDR2 reads YSLEER. The CDR3 bases are TGCGCCAGCAGCCAAGGACGGACTAGCTCGTCCTACAATGAGCAGTTCTTC. This gives the protein CASSQGRTSSSYNEQFF.

The rearrangement joins TRBV6-1 to TRBJ2-5; D is unclear. Germline V gives CDR1 MNHNS, CDR2 SASEGT. Deletions cut 11 bases from V and 2 bases from J, with 9 bases between. The CDR3 has 11 residues. The CDR3 here is CAVAPQETQYF. CDR3 DNA sequence: TGTGCCGTAGCCCCTCAAGAGACCCAGTACTTC.

The rearrangement uses TRBV11-3 and TRBJ2-1, with 10 bases identical to TRBD2. The germline V gene encodes CDR1 SGHNT and CDR2 YENEEA. The V segment lost 5 bases and the J segment 5 bases; nucleotides outside the gene matches: 3. The CDR3 is 14 residues long. The CDR3, as DNA: TGTGCCAGCAGCCCCGGGACTAGCGACAATGAGCAGTTCTTC. It yields the protein CASSPGTSDNEQFF.

The rearrangement links TRBV10-3 to TRBJ1-2; tentatively, D is TRBD1 (6 bases). The germline V gene encodes CDR1 ENHRY and CDR2 SYGVKD. The CDR3 is made up of 14 amino acids. V dropped 5 bases and J dropped 0 bases, with 10 bases sitting between them. The DNA for the CDR3 is TGTGCCATCAGTCCGGACAGTTCTAACTATGGCTACACCTTC. The encoded protein is CAISPDSSNYGYTF.

The chain carries TRBV18 and TRBJ1-1; D call uncertain. Germline CDR1 KGHSH, CDR2 LQKENI. Trimming removed 0 bases from V and 3 bases from J, with 5 bases in between. The CDR3 length is 13 residues. DNA of the CDR3: TGTGCCAGCTCACCACCTTCTTACACTGAAGCTTTCTTT. It codes for CASSPPSYTEAFF.

The J gene is TRBJ2-5, the V gene TRBV4-1; 12 nucleotides align to TRBD1. This CDR3 has 17 amino acids. The V gene end was trimmed by 4 bases and the J gene end by 3 bases; junction bases not matched to a gene: 9. Germline CDR1 is MGHRA and CDR2 is YSYEKL. The CDR3 region has the DNA TGCGCCAGCAGCCCAAGGGGGACAGGGGGCCCGAAAGAGACCCAGTACTTC. Protein sequence: CASSPRGTGGPKETQYF.

CDR3 nucleotide sequence: TGTGCCAGTACACTAGCGGGAGCCATTAACAATGAGCAGTTCTTC. Encoded protein: CASTLAGAINNEQFF. The V gene is TRBV19, the J gene TRBJ2-1; 11 bases match TRBD2. Germline-derived CDR1 and CDR2 are LNHDA and SQIVND (reference sequence). The CDR3 covers 15 residues. V dropped 7 bases and J dropped 5; count of bases not matched to a gene: 7.

The CDR3 nucleotides read TGTGCCAGCAGTGTTCAGCGGGAGGGGTACGAGCAGTACTTC. This gives the protein CASSVQREGYEQYF. The chain links TRBV2 to TRBJ2-7; 10 nucleotides align to TRBD2. V lost 4 bases to trimming and J lost 4 bases; unmatched junction nucleotides: 4. This CDR3 region has 14 residues. CDR1 is SNHLY, CDR2 FYNNEI, per germline.

The rearrangement uses TRBV2 and TRBJ2-2, with TRBD2 matching 12 bases. The CDR3 totals 17 residues. Germline V gene sequence: CDR1 SNHLY, CDR2 FYNNEI. The ends lost 4 bases at V and 3 bases at J; junction bases unmatched: 6. CDR3 sequence: CASSGLAGGLYTGELFF. CDR3 DNA: TGTGCCAGCAGTGGGCTAGCGGGGGGGCTTTACACCGGGGAGCTGTTTTTT.

The V gene is TRBV5-4, the J gene TRBJ2-2; possibly TRBD1 for D (5 bases). Between the trimmed V and J ends, which lost 0 bases and 2 bases, there was a span of 11 bases. The germline gives CDR1 SGHNT, CDR2 YYREEE (reference sequence). The CDR3 length is 16 residues. Here the CDR3 DNA reads TGTGCCAGCAGCTTGGCTGGGGCCACTAACACCGGGGAGCTGTTTTTT. It specifies CASSLAGATNTGELFF.

The chain uses TRBV21-1 and TRBJ1-2. TRBV21-1 is a listed pseudogene. This CDR3 region has 14 residues. CDR3 nucleotides: TGTGCCAGCAGCAAACCTGAAAACGGAGATGGCTACACCTTC. This gives the protein CASSKPENGDGYTF.

This rearrangement joins TRBV5-1 to TRBJ2-5, with 9 positions matching TRBD1. Germline CDR1 SGHRS, CDR2 YFSETQ. Germline trimming cut 4 bases from V and 2 bases from J; bases unmatched to any gene: 6. The CDR3 runs to 15 residues. The CDR3 sequence: CASSPGQGGQETQYF. CDR3 DNA: TGCGCCAGCAGCCCGGGACAGGGTGGGCAAGAGACCCAGTACTTC.